Below, 27 T cell receptor beta chains from the same sample are listed, as sequenced in a study of T cell repertoires in cytomegalovirus infection. From the reads, TCRdb called clonotypes with MiXCR, one entry per CDR3 protein. This sample carries about 190,000 distinct CDR3 sequences, 28% of them seen once, and the ten largest clones take 31%. Sequencing was carried out using PBMCs. Source of these receptors: a human donor in good health (CMV status not recorded). Some clones in this sample may be carry-over from other donors' samples.

This chain connects TRBV7-2 to TRBJ1-5; a weak D match, TRBD1 (6 bases). This CDR3 has 15 amino acids. Germline assignment: CDR1 SGHTA and CDR2 FQGNSA. Trimming took 1 base from V and 1 from J, leaving 8 bases between them. The CDR3 nucleotides are TGTGCCAGCAGCTTAGAGGGGGGGAGCAATCAGCCCCAGCATTTT. Translation gives CASSLEGGSNQPQHF.

The rearrangement joins TRBV10-3 to TRBJ2-1; the D is unclear. The length of the CDR3 is 13 residues. From germline, CDR1 is ENHRY and CDR2 SYGVKD. Trimming removed 2 bases from V and 8 bases from J, with 10 bases in between. The CDR3 sequence: CAISEPMNDEQFF. The DNA of the CDR3 is TGTGCCATCAGTGAGCCGATGAATGATGAGCAGTTCTTC.

The sample holds a few counts of this clonotype. The V and J genes are TRBV18 and TRBJ2-2; TRBD1 matches 7 bases. This CDR3 comprises 16 residues. CDR1 is KGHSH, CDR2 LQKENI, per germline. V lost 3 bases to trimming and J lost 2 bases; unmatched junction nucleotides: 6. CDR3 DNA sequence: TGTGCCAGCTCACCGGGACAGATCGCTAACACCGGGGAGCTGTTTTTT. Amino acids: CASSPGQIANTGELFF.

This clonotype was counted at least ten times. This sequence joins TRBV7-6 and TRBJ1-5, with 8 positions matching TRBD1. The junction had 6 bases not matched to a gene; V was cut back by 5 bases and J by 9 bases. In germline, CDR1 is SGHVS, CDR2 FNYEAQ. CDR3 length equals 13 residues. CDR3 nucleotide sequence: TGTGCCAGCAGCGACAGGGGCCTTGGGCCCCAGCATTTT. Protein sequence: CASSDRGLGPQHF.

The J gene is TRBJ2-1, the V gene TRBV11-2, with TRBD2 matching 10 bases. V trimming: 0 bases; J trimming: 8 bases; junction bases outside the gene matches: 4. The germline CDR1 and CDR2 sequences are SGHAT and FQNNGV. This CDR3 has 15 residues. This chain's CDR3 is CASSLESGGDYEQFF. CDR3 DNA sequence: TGTGCCAGCAGCTTAGAGAGCGGGGGGGATTATGAGCAGTTCTTC.

This clonotype was observed a few times. The CDR3 DNA reads TGTGCCAGCAGCGAGGGAGGGGTTGGAGATACGCAGTATTTT. Its protein product is CASSEGGVGDTQYF. The J gene is TRBJ2-3, the V gene TRBV7-2, with 7 bases lining up with TRBD2. The CDR3 is 14 residues long. V was pared by 5 bases and J by 5 bases, with 7 bases of the junction left unmatched. Germline V gene lookup returns CDR1 SGHTA and CDR2 FQGNSA.

The chain couples TRBV5-4 to TRBJ2-1; 8 nucleotides align to TRBD2. The CDR3 is made up of 15 amino acids. J lost 9 bases, V lost 0 bases, and 8 bases had no gene match. Germline CDR1 SGHNT, CDR2 YYREEE (reference sequence). The CDR3 nucleotides read TGTGCCAGCAGCTTGGATACGGGGGGGCGAGGTGAGCAGTTCTTC. This encodes CASSLDTGGRGEQFF. The full variable domain, completed using reference TRBV5-4 and TRBJ2-1, is ETGVTQSPTHLIKTRGQQVTLRCSSQSGHNTVSWYQQALGQGPQFIFQYYREEENGRGNFPPRFSGLQFPNYSSELNVNALELDDSALYLCASSLDTGGRGEQFFGPGTRLTVL.

The J gene is TRBJ1-1, the V gene TRBV6-2 or TRBV6-3, with 9 bases fitting TRBD1. This CDR3 region has 15 residues. V gave up 6 bases and J gave up 11 bases; unmatched junction bases: 16. Germline assignment: CDR1 MNHEY and CDR2 SVGEGT. DNA of the CDR3: TGTGCCAGCAGCCCGTGGACAGGGGCACGAGCGGATGCTTTCTTT. As protein: CASSPWTGARADAFF.

This clonotype was detected only a few times. The chain recombines TRBV6-6 with TRBJ2-4, with TRBD2 matching over 9 bases. The V segment lost 6 bases and the J segment 2 bases; nucleotides outside the gene matches: 2. The CDR3 loop spans 14 amino acids. Germline V CDR1 and CDR2: MNHNY, SVGAGI (reference sequence). As DNA, the CDR3 is TGTGCCAGCAGGCGGGGGGGAACCAAAAACATTCAGTACTTC. Translated: CASRRGGTKNIQYF.

V is TRBV12-5 and J is TRBJ1-1; possibly TRBD1 for D (5 bases). Trimming shortened V by 7 bases and J by 0 bases, and 12 bases separated the two germline ends. Looked up from germline, CDR1 is LGHNT and CDR2 is FRNRAP. This CDR3 has 14 residues. CDR3 bases: TGTGCTAGTGCCGAGGGGAGGGTGAACACTGAAGCTTTCTTT. Translating gives CASAEGRVNTEAFF.

The sample holds many counts of this clonotype. The rearrangement uses TRBV7-4 and TRBJ2-7; D is undetermined. The germline V and J ends were trimmed by 2 bases and 6 bases, with 8 bases remaining between them. Germline loops: CDR1 SGHVT, CDR2 SQSDAQ. This CDR3 is built from 12 residues. Written as DNA, the CDR3 is TGTGCCAGCAGCTTATCATCCCTCGAGCAGTACTTC. As protein: CASSLSSLEQYF.

This clonotype was picked up one time. This chain links TRBV19 with TRBJ1-1; the D gene is possibly TRBD1 (6 bases). The CDR3 is 13 residues long. Trimming removed 8 bases at V and 4 bases at J, with 14 bases between. Germline CDR1 and CDR2: LNHDA and SQIVND (reference sequence). The CDR3 protein is CASSQGYGTEAFF. In nucleotides, the CDR3 is TGTGCCAGTTCACAGGGATACGGCACTGAAGCTTTCTTT.

This CDR3 is CASAEQPNEKLFF. The CDR3 DNA sequence: TGCGCCAGCGCGGAACAGCCCAATGAAAAACTGTTTTTT. The V call is TRBV5-1, the J call TRBJ1-4, with unresolved D. The CDR3 consists of 13 residues. Germline lookup yields CDR1 SGHRS and CDR2 YFSETQ. The V end lost 7 bases, the J end lost 5 bases, and 12 bases lay between the germline ends.

This clonotype was seen more than once but under ten times. V and J are TRBV7-8 and TRBJ2-3; D is undetermined. The CDR3 has 13 amino acids. Germline V gene data show CDR1 as SGHVS and CDR2 as FQNEAQ. V lost 2 bases and J 4 bases, leaving 7 bases between the germline ends. CDR3: CASSLSVADTQYF. The DNA for the CDR3 is TGTGCCAGCAGCTTATCGGTGGCAGATACGCAGTATTTT.

V gene TRBV7-2 combines with J gene TRBJ1-1; a weak D match, TRBD1 (5 bases). V was trimmed by 1 base and J by 3 bases, leaving 15 bases between them. This CDR3 comprises 16 residues. The germline gives CDR1 SGHTA, CDR2 FQGNSA. The DNA of the CDR3 is TGTACCAGCAGCTTAGTGGCCAGGGTTGCGGACACTGAAGCTTTCTTT. This translates into CTSSLVARVADTEAFF.

In this sample, this clonotype turned up a few times. V is TRBV6-6 and J is TRBJ1-4, with 8 bases identical to TRBD1. V dropped 2 bases and J dropped 8; count of bases not matched to a gene: 10. Per the germline V gene, CDR1 is MNHNY and CDR2 is SVGAGI (reference sequence). The CDR3 is made up of 16 amino acids. The CDR3: CASSYPQGAAGEKLFF. DNA for the CDR3: TGTGCCAGCAGTTACCCCCAGGGGGCGGCGGGGGAAAAACTGTTTTTT.

This clonotype has a handful of counts. V is TRBV29-1 and J is TRBJ1-1; D not resolved. The CDR3 length is 12 residues. Germline-derived CDR1 and CDR2 are SQVTM and ANQGSEA. Trimming cost V 0 bases and J 5 bases, with 7 bases left between them. The CDR3 DNA follows: TGCAGCGTTGAAGAGGGAGGGACTGAAGCTTTCTTT. This translates into CSVEEGGTEAFF.

This clonotype was seen a few times. V gene TRBV19 combines with J gene TRBJ1-1, with 7 bases identical to TRBD1. V dropped 4 bases and J dropped 5; count of bases not matched to a gene: 10. The CDR3 loop spans 15 amino acids. CDR1 is LNHDA, CDR2 SQIVND, per germline (reference sequence). CDR3 sequence reads: CASSSHPQGSTEAFF. The CDR3 coding sequence is TGTGCCAGTAGTAGCCACCCACAGGGGAGTACTGAAGCTTTCTTT.

J is TRBJ1-1 and V is TRBV11-2, with D maybe TRBD1 (5 bases). The germline V gene encodes CDR1 SGHAT and CDR2 FQNNGV. CDR3 length equals 15 residues. Trimming stripped 6 bases from V and 1 base from J, with 15 bases between. CDR3 DNA: TGTGCCAGCAGTACCACGGGGGGTCGGAACACTGAAGCTTTCTTT. Its protein is CASSTTGGRNTEAFF.

The J gene is TRBJ1-1, the V gene TRBV5-1; D remains unclear. Germline lookup yields CDR1 SGHRS and CDR2 YFSETQ. V lost 4 bases to trimming and J lost 0 bases, with 10 bases between them. The CDR3 extends over 14 amino acids. The CDR3 DNA is TGCGCCAGCAGCACAGACGGCATGAACACTGAAGCTTTCTTT. It translates to CASSTDGMNTEAFF.

This clonotype was seen at least ten times. The V and J genes are TRBV12-3 or TRBV12-4 and TRBJ2-7; 10 bases align to TRBD1. CDR3 length equals 17 residues. After removal of 3 bases from V and 7 bases from J, the junction contained 15 bases not matched to a gene. CDR3 sequence: CASSFSVGTGEGMEQYF. In DNA form, the CDR3 reads TGTGCCAGCAGTTTTAGCGTCGGGACAGGGGAAGGTATGGAGCAGTACTTC.

The V gene is TRBV29-1, the J gene TRBJ2-7; D assignment may be TRBD1 or TRBD2 (5 bases each). Germline CDR1 and CDR2: SQVTM and ANQGSEA. Trimming removed 0 bases from V and 0 bases from J, with 9 bases in between. The CDR3 consists of 14 residues. As DNA, the CDR3 is TGCAGCGTTGAAGAAGCAGGGAGCTCCTACGAGCAGTACTTC. Protein: CSVEEAGSSYEQYF.

This clonotype was seen a few times. The chain recombines TRBV4-1 with TRBJ1-5; D not certain. The germline V gene has CDR1 MGHRA and CDR2 YSYEKL. Trimming stripped 0 bases from V and 9 bases from J, with 15 bases between. The CDR3 is made up of 15 amino acids. The CDR3 DNA is TGCGCCAGCAGCCAAGAGGCAGCCCAAGATGGGCCCCAGCATTTT. This translates into CASSQEAAQDGPQHF.

This clonotype occurred many times. This chain uses TRBV2 with TRBJ2-7; 8 bases fit TRBD1. Germline CDR1 reads SNHLY; CDR2 reads FYNNEI. The CDR3 length is 14 residues. V lost 6 bases, J lost 1 base, and 5 bases stayed unmatched. In DNA form, the CDR3 reads TGTGCCAGCAGCCGGACAGGGACGTCCTACGAGCAGTACTTC. Amino acids: CASSRTGTSYEQYF. The variable domain in full, with the rest retrieved from reference TRBV2 and TRBJ2-7, is EPEVTQTPSHQVTQMGQEVILRCVPISNHLYFYWYRQILGQKVEFLVSFYNNEISEKSEIFDDQFSVERPDGSNFTLKIRSTKLEDSAMYFCASSRTGTSYEQYFGPGTRLTVT.

This clonotype showed up just a few times. DNA of the CDR3: TGCGCCAGCCGACTACAGGGGGACACAGAGACCCAGTACTTC. Amino acid sequence: CASRLQGDTETQYF. The rearrangement links TRBV5-1 to TRBJ2-5, with TRBD1 identical over 8 bases. The CDR3 runs 14 residues. Germline values: CDR1 SGHRS, CDR2 YFSETQ. Losses at the gene ends were 7 bases for V and 4 bases for J; bases not matched to a gene: 9.

The rearrangement joins TRBV3-1 to TRBJ2-1; 8 nucleotides line up with TRBD2. The V gene end was trimmed by 3 bases and the J gene end by 7 bases; junction bases not matched to a gene: 11. CDR1 is LGHDT, CDR2 YNNKEL, per germline (reference sequence). CDR3 length: 16 amino acids. CDR3 in DNA: TGTGCCAGCAGCCAGAGGAGGGTAGCGGGGCTTAATGAGCAGTTCTTC. This codes for CASSQRRVAGLNEQFF.

The gene calls are TRBV19 and TRBJ2-5; the D gene is possibly TRBD1 (5 bases). V was clipped by 4 bases and J by 5 bases, with 17 bases between them. Germline-derived CDR1 and CDR2 are LNHDA and SQIVND (reference sequence). The CDR3 is 15 amino acids. CDR3 in amino acids: CASSTASGNTETQYF. For the CDR3, the DNA is TGTGCCAGTAGTACTGCTTCAGGGAACACGGAGACCCAGTACTTC.